This T cell receptor beta chain was profiled in a study of blood T cell repertoires in COVID-19. CDR1 is SGHAT and CDR2 is FQNNGV in the germline V gene. CDR3 length equals 15 residues. Trimming cost V 2 bases and J 4 bases, with 14 bases left between them. The method was immunoSEQ multiplex PCR; TCRdb's version includes in-frame clones alone and lacks a portion of them. Here the sample spans almost 65,000 clones, 88% being singletons. Recovery among Cohort 3 donors was established by two negative PCRs, clearance, or symptom resolution. The rearrangement uses TRBV11-2 and TRBJ1-1; no definite D call. This receptor was identified in a woman in her thirties or forties who had recovered from COVID-19. The source material was PBMCs or T cells enriched from blood (not recorded which). CDR3 DNA sequence: TGTGCCAGCAGCTTATGGCAGTTAGCCCCCACTGAAGCTTTCTTT. Translated: CASSLWQLAPTEAFF. The full variable domain, completed using reference TRBV11-2 and TRBJ1-1, is EAGVAQSPRYKIIEKRQSVAFWCNPISGHATLYWYQQILGQGPKLLIQFQNNGVVDDSQLPKDRFSAERLKGVDSTLKIQPAKLEDSAVYLCASSLWQLAPTEAFFGQGTRLTVV.